This is a list of T cell receptor beta chains from one sample in a study of blood T cells in healthy people across ages. In TCRdb, the 5' RACE reads were re-called with MiXCR into one record per CDR3 protein. The sample has roughly 790,000 distinct CDR3 sequences, roughly 45% seen once. Sequenced: blood. Receptors were obtained from a woman aged 55 to 70 in good health. CDR3s include the opening cysteine and the closing phenylalanine or tryptophan. D genes are given only for firm matches. For some rows the clone size is stated as once, few or many, or as a class when expanded; others skip it.

TRBV10-3	TRBJ2-7	.	.	CAISEWPAEDEQYF	TGTGCCATCAGTGAGTGGCCCGCTGAGGACGAGCAGTACTTC
TRBV28	TRBJ1-1	.	.	CATLQTTNTEAFF	TGTGCCACCTTACAGACTACGAACACTGAAGCTTTCTTT
TRBV7-2	TRBJ2-7	.	.	CARSPLAGEQYF	TGTGCCAGAAGCCCACTTGCTGGTGAGCAGTACTTC
TRBV6-2/TRBV6-3	TRBJ2-5	.	many	CASGGSQESQETQYF	TGTGCCAGCGGAGGGTCCCAGGAGAGCCAAGAGACCCAGTACTTC
TRBV20-1	TRBJ2-7	TRBD1	.	CSATPGGTPEQYF	TGCAGTGCTACGCCAGGGGGTACCCCTGAGCAGTACTTC
TRBV7-9	TRBJ2-1	TRBD2	few	CASTQGNRTSGRAESREQFF	TGTGCCAGCACCCAAGGCAACCGGACTAGCGGGAGGGCCGAATCTCGTGAGCAGTTCTTC
TRBV9	TRBJ1-2	.	many	CASSAQSYGYTF	TGTGCCAGCAGCGCGCAGAGCTATGGCTACACCTTC
TRBV9	TRBJ1-2	TRBD1	.	CASSGGQGEGYTF	TGTGCCAGCAGCGGGGGACAGGGGGAGGGCTACACCTTC
TRBV6-5	TRBJ2-1	TRBD2	few	CASIRTSGAPYNEQFF	TGTGCCAGCATCCGGACTAGCGGGGCTCCCTACAATGAGCAGTTCTTC
TRBV27	TRBJ2-5	TRBD2	.	CASSASGRTYQETQYF	TGTGCCAGCAGTGCGAGCGGGAGAACGTACCAAGAGACCCAGTACTTC
TRBV7-2	TRBJ2-2	TRBD2	.	CASSKWASGRVTGELFF	TGTGCCAGCAGCAAGTGGGCTAGCGGGAGAGTCACCGGGGAGCTGTTTTTT
TRBV12-3/TRBV12-4	TRBJ2-7	TRBD2	.	CASSLSGTYNEQYF	TGTGCCAGCAGTTTAAGCGGGACCTACAATGAGCAGTACTTC
TRBV20-1	TRBJ1-1	.	.	CSARRGLTEAFF	TGCAGTGCTAGACGGGGGCTTACTGAAGCTTTCTTT
TRBV7-6	TRBJ2-1	.	.	CASSLNTGNEQFF	TGTGCCAGCAGCTTAAATACAGGGAATGAGCAGTTCTTC
TRBV6-2/TRBV6-3	TRBJ2-7	.	many	CASSPPGLTYEQYF	TGTGCCAGCAGCCCGCCCGGACTGACCTACGAGCAGTACTTC
TRBV9	TRBJ2-1	.	.	CASSLHPGSLRGEQFF	TGTGCCAGCAGCCTTCACCCGGGATCCCTTAGGGGGGAGCAGTTCTTC
TRBV7-9	TRBJ2-3	TRBD2	.	CASSRAGYTDTQYF	TGTGCCAGCAGCCGAGCGGGGTACACAGATACGCAGTATTTT
TRBV20-1	TRBJ2-1	TRBD2	few	CSAREGGGAHNEQFF	TGCAGTGCTAGAGAAGGCGGGGGGGCCCACAATGAGCAGTTCTTC
TRBV12-3/TRBV12-4	TRBJ1-4	.	.	CASSLRQSNEKLFF	TGTGCCAGCAGTTTAAGGCAGTCGAATGAAAAACTGTTTTTT
TRBV29-1	TRBJ2-7	TRBD2	few	CSVSRGTSSYEQYF	TGCAGCGTATCCCGTGGGACTAGTTCCTACGAGCAGTACTTC
TRBV6-2/TRBV6-3	TRBJ2-7	TRBD2	.	CASSARDYSEQYF	TGTGCCAGCAGTGCCCGGGACTACAGCGAGCAGTACTTC
TRBV10-3	TRBJ2-7	TRBD1	many	CAISAGQGKSYEQYF	TGTGCCATCAGTGCTGGACAGGGGAAATCCTACGAGCAGTACTTC
TRBV9	TRBJ2-1	TRBD1	many	CASSEGAGQGMYNEQFF	TGTGCCAGCAGCGAGGGTGCTGGACAGGGAATGTACAATGAGCAGTTCTTC
TRBV7-6	TRBJ2-1	TRBD2	.	CASSAGLAGGNEQFF	TGTGCCAGCAGCGCCGGACTAGCGGGGGGAAATGAGCAGTTCTTC
TRBV24-1	TRBJ2-1	TRBD2	.	CATSGDSGAGDEQFF	TGTGCCACCAGTGGTGATAGCGGGGCCGGGGATGAGCAGTTCTTC
TRBV14	TRBJ2-7	TRBD1	.	CASSQAFGTGDYEQYF	TGTGCCAGCAGCCAAGCGTTCGGGACAGGGGACTACGAGCAGTACTTC
TRBV4-3	TRBJ1-2	.	few	CASSQDGTAYGYTF	TGCGCCAGCAGCCAAGATGGTACGGCCTATGGCTACACCTTC
TRBV27	TRBJ2-7	TRBD1	few	CASSHAGTGDYEQYF	TGTGCCAGCAGCCACGCCGGGACAGGGGACTACGAGCAGTACTTC
TRBV7-9	TRBJ2-7	TRBD1	.	CASSPGQGATTYEQYF	TGTGCCAGCAGCCCGGGACAGGGAGCAACCACCTACGAGCAGTACTTC
TRBV20-1	TRBJ1-1	.	.	CSARDLFMAGGTEAFF	TGCAGTGCTAGAGATCTTTTTATGGCAGGCGGTACTGAAGCTTTCTTT